These T cell receptor beta chains were read from a single sample in a study of breast tumors, draining lymph nodes, adjacent tissues. TCRdb passed the multiplex PCR reads through MiXCR, listing each CDR3 protein once. The table has tens of thousands of distinct CDR3 sequences, roughly 24% seen once. Sequenced: breast tumor tissue. These receptors were obtained from a female donor with breast cancer. Some clones in this sample may be carry-over from other donors' samples. The CDR3 runs from the conserved cysteine through the conserved F or W. Fields, in order: D gene, V gene, J gene, clone size, CDR3 DNA, CDR3 protein. The D gene is left open where the match is weak. Where a row states a size, it is once, few, many or the class of an expanded clone; other rows omit it.

>-|TRBV6-2/TRBV6-3|TRBJ1-5|few
TGTGCCAGCAACGAAGCGGAGAATCAGCCCCAGCATTTT
CASNEAENQPQHF
>-|TRBV19|TRBJ1-1|-
TGTGCCAGTAGTAATACTGTCTACTATGAAGCTTTCTTT
CASSNTVYYEAFF
>TRBD2|TRBV20-1|TRBJ2-7|few
TGCAGTGCTAGAGGGGCTAGCGGGAGCTCCTACGAGCAGTACTTC
CSARGASGSSYEQYF
>-|TRBV12-3/TRBV12-4|TRBJ1-6|many
TGTGCCAGCAGTTTTGATTGGCCTAATTCACCCCTCCACTTT
CASSFDWPNSPLHF
>TRBD2|TRBV3-1|TRBJ2-1|few
TGTGCCAGCAGCCACATCCCGCCCGGACTAGCGGGGGGCTATGAGCAGTTCTTC
CASSHIPPGLAGGYEQFF
>-|TRBV2|TRBJ2-7|-
TGTGCCAGCAGTGAAGCCCCGACTAGTAACGAGCAGTACTTC
CASSEAPTSNEQYF
>-|TRBV7-2|TRBJ2-7|many
TGTGCCAGCAGCCCCACTATCGTACACGAGCAGTACTTC
CASSPTIVHEQYF
>TRBD1|TRBV2|TRBJ2-5|many
TGTGCCAGCAGCCGGGACAGGTCTGAAGAGACCCAGTACTTC
CASSRDRSEETQYF
>TRBD1|TRBV5-1|TRBJ2-7|medium-sized
TGCGCCAGCAGCTTACAGGGGGCTCTGCCCTACGAGCAGTACTTC
CASSLQGALPYEQYF
>-|TRBV20-1|TRBJ2-3|-
TGCAGTGCCAAAGTTCTACATGACCAAGATACGCAGTATTTT
CSAKVLHDQDTQYF
>-|TRBV6-6|TRBJ1-2|many
TGTGCCAGCATTCAACAGGGTATCTACACCTTC
CASIQQGIYTF
>TRBD1|TRBV9|TRBJ1-3|many
TGTGCCAGCAGCGTGGGGGGACAGAAGATCGGAAACACCATATATTTT
CASSVGGQKIGNTIYF
>TRBD1|TRBV5-4|TRBJ1-2|many
TGTGCCAGCAGCTTAGAGAAGACAGGGAATAATGGCTACACCTTC
CASSLEKTGNNGYTF
>TRBD1|TRBV11-2|TRBJ1-5|-
TGTGCCAGCAGTCGACAGGGGGCCAGGGGAAATCAGCCCCAGCATTTT
CASSRQGARGNQPQHF
>TRBD1|TRBV20-1|TRBJ2-1|medium-sized
TGCAGTGCTCTCTCCGGGACAGGGGCTGGGTCCTACAATGAGCAGTTCTTC
CSALSGTGAGSYNEQFF
>-|TRBV5-4|TRBJ2-7|few
TGTGCCAGCAGCTTGAAGCAGTACTTC
CASSLKQYF
>-|TRBV5-1|TRBJ1-1|many
TGCGCCAGCAGCTTGGAGGTCGGGATGAACACTGAAGCTTTCTTT
CASSLEVGMNTEAFF
>-|TRBV5-1|TRBJ2-7|many
TGCGCCAGCAGCCCCGAGGACTTATACGAGCAGTACTTC
CASSPEDLYEQYF
>TRBD1|TRBV6-1|TRBJ2-1|many
TGTGCCAGCAGTCCTCGGGGGCGGGGATGGGACAGGGCCTACCAGTTCTTC
CASSPRGRGWDRAYQFF
>-|TRBV5-1|TRBJ2-3|many
TGCGCCAGCAGCTTATCAGGGGTCCCAGATACGCAGTATTTT
CASSLSGVPDTQYF
>-|TRBV4-2|TRBJ2-1|many
TGTGCCAGCAGCCAAACGGTGGGGGGGCCTAATGAGCAGTTCTTC
CASSQTVGGPNEQFF
>-|TRBV5-6|TRBJ2-7|many
TGTGCCAGCAGCCCCCGGGACTCGTCCCCGAAAAGGTACTTC
CASSPRDSSPKRYF
>TRBD2|TRBV6-6|TRBJ2-7|-
TGTGCCAGCAGCTCTACTAGCGGGAGCTCCTACGAGCAGTACTTC
CASSSTSGSSYEQYF
>-|TRBV27|TRBJ2-1|few
TGTGCCAGCAGTGGAGGGCCAGGGTCCTACAATGAGCAGTTCTTC
CASSGGPGSYNEQFF
>-|TRBV7-8|TRBJ2-2|-
TGTGCCAGCAGCCTGAAGGGGCCGTCGACCGGGGAGCTGTTTTTT
CASSLKGPSTGELFF
>-|TRBV18|TRBJ2-3|few
TGTGCCAGCTCACCACCGATAGGCACAGATACGCAGTATTTT
CASSPPIGTDTQYF
>TRBD1|TRBV5-5|TRBJ1-6|many
TGTGCCAGCAGCTCCACACAGGGGGCACATTCACCCCTCCACTTT
CASSSTQGAHSPLHF
>TRBD1|TRBV4-2|TRBJ2-1|medium-sized
TGTGCCAGCAGCCACGTCCCGGGACAGGGGAAAGATGAGCAGTTCTTC
CASSHVPGQGKDEQFF
>TRBD1|TRBV5-8|TRBJ1-2|many
TGTGCCAGCAGCTTGCTCGACAGGGACTATGGCTACACCTTC
CASSLLDRDYGYTF
>-|TRBV20-1|TRBJ1-5|many
TGCAGTGCCAGGGATGGGAATCAGCCCCAGCATTTT
CSARDGNQPQHF
>-|TRBV4-2|TRBJ2-1|many
TGTGCCAGCAGCCAGTACCGCGGGAATGGGTACAATGAGCAGTTCTTC
CASSQYRGNGYNEQFF
>-|TRBV11-2|TRBJ1-4|many
TGTGCCAGCAGCACCCATGCGGTTAGGAGGGAAAAACTGTTTTTT
CASSTHAVRREKLFF
>-|TRBV11-3|TRBJ1-1|-
TGTGCCAGCAGCTCCATGACCGGAGGGGAGGTGGGAAACACTGAAGCTTTCTTT
CASSSMTGGEVGNTEAFF
>-|TRBV5-1|TRBJ1-6|once
TGCGCCAGCAGCTTGGACAGTCCAAGGCCTAATTCACCCCTCCACTTT
CASSLDSPRPNSPLHF
>-|TRBV20-1|TRBJ2-2|many
TGCAGTGCTAGAGATCGCAGGGCGAACACCGGGGAGCTGTTTTTT
CSARDRRANTGELFF
>TRBD2|TRBV7-8|TRBJ2-7|many
TGTGCCAGCAACTCGGGGGGGCTAGCGTGGGAGCAGTACTTC
CASNSGGLAWEQYF
>TRBD2|TRBV29-1|TRBJ2-1|many
TGCAGCGTCCACAGGGGAGCGGGAGGCTACAATGAGCAGTTCTTC
CSVHRGAGGYNEQFF
>-|TRBV7-9|TRBJ1-4|many
TGTGCCAGCAGCTTAGGCCCGCGGGACGTCGGGAATGAAAAACTGTTTTTT
CASSLGPRDVGNEKLFF
>-|TRBV11-1|TRBJ1-2|many
TGTGCCAGCAGCGATTGGCGGCATGAGGGCTACACCTTC
CASSDWRHEGYTF
>TRBD1|TRBV20-1|TRBJ1-4|-
TGCAGTGCTCTGGGACAGGAGGATGAAAAACTGTTTTTT
CSALGQEDEKLFF
>TRBD2|TRBV30|TRBJ2-1|many
TGTGCCTGGGCTCCGACTAGCGGGGGGGTCAATGAGCAGTTCTTC
CAWAPTSGGVNEQFF
>TRBD1|TRBV19|TRBJ2-3|many
TGTGCCAGTAGCACTACAGGGGGCACAGATACGCAGTATTTT
CASSTTGGTDTQYF